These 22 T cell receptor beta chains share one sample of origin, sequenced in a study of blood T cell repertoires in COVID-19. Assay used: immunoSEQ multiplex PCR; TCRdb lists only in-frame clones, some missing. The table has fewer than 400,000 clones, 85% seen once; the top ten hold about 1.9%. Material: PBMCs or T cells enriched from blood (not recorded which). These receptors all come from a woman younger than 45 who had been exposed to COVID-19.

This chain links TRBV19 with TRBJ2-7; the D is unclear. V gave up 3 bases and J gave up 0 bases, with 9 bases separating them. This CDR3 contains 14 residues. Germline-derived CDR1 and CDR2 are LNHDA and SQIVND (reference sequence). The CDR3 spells CASSIRHPSYEQYF. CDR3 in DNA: TGTGCCAGTAGTATCAGACACCCCTCCTACGAGCAGTACTTC.

CDR3 amino acids: CASSLSSSGRYEQYF. For the CDR3, the DNA is TGTGCCAGCAGCTTGTCCTCTAGCGGGAGATACGAGCAGTACTTC. V and J are TRBV11-2 and TRBJ2-7, with TRBD2 matching over 10 bases. Germline CDR1 is SGHAT and CDR2 is FQNNGV. The trim removed 3 bases at V and 4 bases at J, leaving 6 bases unmatched. The CDR3 sequence is 15 residues long.

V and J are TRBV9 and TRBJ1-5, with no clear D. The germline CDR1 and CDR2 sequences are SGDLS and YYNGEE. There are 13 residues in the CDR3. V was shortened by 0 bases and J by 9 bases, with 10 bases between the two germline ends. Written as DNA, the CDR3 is TGTGCCAGCAGCGTAGACGGCGACTGGCCCCAGCATTTT. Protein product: CASSVDGDWPQHF.

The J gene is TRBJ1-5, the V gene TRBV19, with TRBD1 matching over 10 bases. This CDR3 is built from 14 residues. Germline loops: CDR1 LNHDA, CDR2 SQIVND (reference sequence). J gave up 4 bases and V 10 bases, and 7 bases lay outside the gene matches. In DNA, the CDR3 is TGTGCCACCGTACTGGGACAGGGGAATCAGCCCCAGCATTTT. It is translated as CATVLGQGNQPQHF.

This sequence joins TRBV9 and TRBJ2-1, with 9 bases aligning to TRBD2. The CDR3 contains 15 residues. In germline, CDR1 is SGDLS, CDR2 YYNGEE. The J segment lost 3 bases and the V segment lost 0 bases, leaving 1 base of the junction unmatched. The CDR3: CASSVGLAVYNEQFF. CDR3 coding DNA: TGTGCCAGCAGCGTAGGACTAGCGGTCTACAATGAGCAGTTCTTC. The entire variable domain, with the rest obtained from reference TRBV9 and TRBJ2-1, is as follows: DSGVTQTPKHLITATGQRVTLRCSPRSGDLSVYWYQQSLDQGLQFLIQYYNGEERAKGNILERFSAQQFPDLHSELNLSSLELGDSALYFCASSVGLAVYNEQFFGPGTRLTVL.

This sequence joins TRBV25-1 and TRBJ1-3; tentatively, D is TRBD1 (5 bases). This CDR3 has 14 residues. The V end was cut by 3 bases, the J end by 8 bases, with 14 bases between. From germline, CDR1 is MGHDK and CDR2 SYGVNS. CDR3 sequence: CASSDPAGSDTIYF. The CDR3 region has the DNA TGTGCCAGCAGTGACCCCGCAGGGTCGGACACCATATATTTT. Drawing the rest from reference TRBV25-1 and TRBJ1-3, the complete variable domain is EADIYQTPRYLVIGTGKKITLECSQTMGHDKMYWYQQDPGMELHLIHYSYGVNSTEKGDLSSESTVSRIRTEHFPLTLESARPSHTSQYLCASSDPAGSDTIYFGEGSWLTVV.

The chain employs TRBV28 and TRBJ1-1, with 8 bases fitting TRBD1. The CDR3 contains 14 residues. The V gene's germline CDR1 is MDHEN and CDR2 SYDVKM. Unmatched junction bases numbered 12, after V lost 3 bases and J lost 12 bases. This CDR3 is CASSFPGGLGSTFF. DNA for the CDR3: TGTGCCAGCAGTTTTCCAGGGGGCTTGGGCAGCACTTTCTTT.

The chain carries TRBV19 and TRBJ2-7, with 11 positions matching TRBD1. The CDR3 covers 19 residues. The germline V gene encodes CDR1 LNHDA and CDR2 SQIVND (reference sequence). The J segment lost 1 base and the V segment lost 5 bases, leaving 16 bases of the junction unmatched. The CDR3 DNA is TGTGCCAGTAGTCTCCGGACAGGGGGCGCCTCGGGAGCGTCCTACGAGCAGTACTTC. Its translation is CASSLRTGGASGASYEQYF.

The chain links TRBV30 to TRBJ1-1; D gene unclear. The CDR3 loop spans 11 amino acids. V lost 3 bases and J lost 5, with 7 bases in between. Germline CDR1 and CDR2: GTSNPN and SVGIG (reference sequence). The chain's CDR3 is CAWRRWTEAFF. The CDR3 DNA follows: TGTGCCTGGAGGCGCTGGACTGAAGCTTTCTTT. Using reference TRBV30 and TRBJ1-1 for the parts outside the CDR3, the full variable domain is SQTIHQWPATLVQPVGSPLSLECTVEGTSNPNLYWYRQAAGRGLQLLFYSVGIGQISSEVPQNLSASRPQDRQFILSSKKLLLSDSGFYLCAWRRWTEAFFGQGTRLTVV.

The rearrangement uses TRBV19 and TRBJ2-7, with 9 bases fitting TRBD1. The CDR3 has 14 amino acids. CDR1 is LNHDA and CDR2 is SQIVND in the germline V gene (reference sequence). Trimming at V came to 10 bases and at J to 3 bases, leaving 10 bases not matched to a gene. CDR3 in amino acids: CAIDGTGTFYEQYF. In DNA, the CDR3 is TGTGCCATTGACGGGACAGGGACATTCTACGAGCAGTACTTC.

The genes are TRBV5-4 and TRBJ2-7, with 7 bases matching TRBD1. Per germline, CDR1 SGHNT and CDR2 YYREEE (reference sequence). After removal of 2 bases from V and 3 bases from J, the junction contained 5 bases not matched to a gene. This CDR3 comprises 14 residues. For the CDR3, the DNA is TGTGCCAGCAGCTTAGAAGGGGGCGACTACGAGCAGTACTTC. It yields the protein CASSLEGGDYEQYF.

CDR3 coding DNA: TGTGCCAGCAGCCAAATCACCTACGAGCAGTACTTC. It codes for CASSQITYEQYF. This chain joins TRBV14 and TRBJ2-7; D not certain. Deletions cut 2 bases from V and 2 bases from J, with 4 bases between. Germline CDR1 is SGHDN and CDR2 is FVKESK. This CDR3 region has 12 residues.

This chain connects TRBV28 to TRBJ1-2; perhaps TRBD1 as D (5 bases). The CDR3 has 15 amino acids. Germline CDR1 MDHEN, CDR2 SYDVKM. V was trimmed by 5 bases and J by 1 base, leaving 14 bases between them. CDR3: CASSPGDRLNYGYTF. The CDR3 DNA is TGTGCCAGCAGTCCGGGCGACAGACTTAACTATGGCTACACCTTC.

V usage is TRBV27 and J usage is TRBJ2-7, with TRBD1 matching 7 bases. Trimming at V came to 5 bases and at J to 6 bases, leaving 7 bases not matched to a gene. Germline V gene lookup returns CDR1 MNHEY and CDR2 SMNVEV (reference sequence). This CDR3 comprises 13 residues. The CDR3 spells CASSLTGLGEQYF. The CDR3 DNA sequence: TGTGCCAGCAGTCTGACAGGGTTGGGCGAGCAGTACTTC.

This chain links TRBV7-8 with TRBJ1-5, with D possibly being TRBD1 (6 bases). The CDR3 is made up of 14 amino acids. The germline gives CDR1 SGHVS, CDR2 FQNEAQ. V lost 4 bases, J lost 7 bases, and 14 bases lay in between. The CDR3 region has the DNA TGTGCCAGCAGCTCAACGAGGGGGGGGCAGCCCCAGCATTTT. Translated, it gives CASSSTRGGQPQHF.

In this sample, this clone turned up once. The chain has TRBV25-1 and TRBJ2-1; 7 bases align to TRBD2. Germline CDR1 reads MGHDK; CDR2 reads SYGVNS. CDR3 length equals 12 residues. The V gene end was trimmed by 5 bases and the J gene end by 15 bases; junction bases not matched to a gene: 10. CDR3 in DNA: TGTGCCAGCAGTACCGGGACTACGACTCTGTTCTTC. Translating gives CASSTGTTTLFF. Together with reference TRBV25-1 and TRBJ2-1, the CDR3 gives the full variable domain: EADIYQTPRYLVIGTGKKITLECSQTMGHDKMYWYQQDPGMELHLIHYSYGVNSTEKGDLSSESTVSRIRTEHFPLTLESARPSHTSQYLCASSTGTTTLFFGPGTRLTVL.

The CDR3 region has the DNA TGTGCCAGCTCACGATCGGGGGGTTGGGATCAGCCCCAGCATTTT. This translates into CASSRSGGWDQPQHF. The rearrangement links TRBV7-9 to TRBJ1-5, with D possibly TRBD1 on 5 matching bases. Trimming stripped 8 bases from V and 5 bases from J, with 19 bases between. The germline V gene encodes CDR1 SEHNR and CDR2 FQNEAQ (reference sequence). The CDR3 runs 15 residues. The full variable domain, its missing parts supplied by reference TRBV7-9 and TRBJ1-5, is DTGVSQNPRHKITKRGQNVTFRCDPISEHNRLYWYRQTLGQGPEFLTYFQNEAQLEKSRLLSDRFSAERPKGSFSTLEIQRTEQGDSAMYLCASSRSGGWDQPQHFGDGTRLSIL.

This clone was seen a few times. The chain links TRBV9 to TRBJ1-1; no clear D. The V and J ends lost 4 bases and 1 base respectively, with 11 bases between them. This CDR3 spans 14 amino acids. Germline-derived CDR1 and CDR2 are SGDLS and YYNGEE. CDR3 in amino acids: CASSPQRGNTEAFF. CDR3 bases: TGTGCCAGCAGCCCCCAACGAGGGAACACTGAAGCTTTCTTT.

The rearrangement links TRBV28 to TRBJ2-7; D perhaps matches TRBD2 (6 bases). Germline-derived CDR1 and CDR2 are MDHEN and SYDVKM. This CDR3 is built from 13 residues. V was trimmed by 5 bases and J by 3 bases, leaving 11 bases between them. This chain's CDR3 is CASSVGTLYEQYF. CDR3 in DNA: TGTGCCAGCAGTGTCGGGACTCTCTACGAGCAGTACTTC.

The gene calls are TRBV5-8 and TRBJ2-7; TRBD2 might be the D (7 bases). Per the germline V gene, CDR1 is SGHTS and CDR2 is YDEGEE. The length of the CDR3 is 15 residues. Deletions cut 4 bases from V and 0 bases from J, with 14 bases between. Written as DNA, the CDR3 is TGTGCCAGCAGCCCCAGGGGCGGGGGCTCCTACGAGCAGTACTTC. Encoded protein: CASSPRGGGSYEQYF.

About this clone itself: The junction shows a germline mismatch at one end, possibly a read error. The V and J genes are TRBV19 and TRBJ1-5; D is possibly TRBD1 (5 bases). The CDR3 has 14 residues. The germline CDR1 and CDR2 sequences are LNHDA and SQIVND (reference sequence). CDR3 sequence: CASRIGTGNQPQHF. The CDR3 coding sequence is TGTGCCAGTAGAATAGGGACGGGAAATCAGCCCCAGCATTTT. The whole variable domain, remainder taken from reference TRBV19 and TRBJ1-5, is DGGITQSPKYLFRKEGQNVTLSCEQNLNHDAMYWYRQDPGQGLRLIYYSQIVNDFQKGDIAEGYSVSREKKESFPLTVTSAQKNPTAFYLCASRIGTGNQPQHFGDGTRLSIL.

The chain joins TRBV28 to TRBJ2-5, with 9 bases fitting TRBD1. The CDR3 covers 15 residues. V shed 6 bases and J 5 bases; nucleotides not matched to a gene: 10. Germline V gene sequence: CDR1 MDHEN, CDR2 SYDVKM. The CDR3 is CASSRGDRDTETQYF. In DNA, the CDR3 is TGTGCCAGCAGCCGGGGGGACAGGGACACGGAGACCCAGTACTTC.